This entry describes one T cell receptor beta chain. Germline V lookup: CDR1 MNHEY, CDR2 SMNVEV (reference sequence). The CDR3 sequence is 16 residues long. The V end lost 7 bases, the J end lost 9 bases, and 22 bases lay between the germline ends. Using its own MiXCR run on the RT-PCR reads, TCRdb lists one record per CDR3 protein. This table holds about 680,000 distinct CDR3 sequences, approximately 15% found once. The TCR originated in a female donor in good health, serving as a healthy control. The sequenced sample was memory CD4+ T cells from blood. The chain has TRBV27 and TRBJ1-6; tentatively, D is TRBD1 (5 bases). CDR3: CASTYSTQGATSPLHF. In DNA, the CDR3 is TGTGCCAGCACCTACTCCACGCAGGGAGCAACTTCACCCCTCCACTTT.